This is a list of T cell receptor beta chains from one sample in a study of CD8 T cells in Susac syndrome. TCRdb itself ran the immunoSEQ multiplex PCR reads through MiXCR, one entry per CDR3 protein. Of approximately 300,000 distinct CDR3 sequences in the sample, about 82% were seen once. The material sequenced was CD8+ T cells from PBMCs. The receptors stem from a human donor with multiple sclerosis. Each CDR3 is given without its conserved first and last residue.

j_call v_call cdr3_aa
TRBJ2-6 TRBV28 APSGRGANVLT
TRBJ2-3 TRBV5-1 ASSQDGTSGTDTQY
TRBJ1-1 TRBV19 ASSFPGEQAEAF
TRBJ2-6 TRBV6-6 ASRDREWSGANVLT
TRBJ2-1 TRBV7-4 ASIPGTGSYNEQF
TRBJ1-2 TRBV7-9 ASPKGYGYT
TRBJ2-4 TRBV6-1 ASSFLTEFSGRELAKNIQY
TRBJ1-2 TRBV6-1 ASSPTGQDGGYT
TRBJ2-1 TRBV4-3 ASSQPGLGNEQF
TRBJ1-2 TRBV4-3 ASSQGTNYGYT
TRBJ1-5 TRBV28 ASRWGQGNQPQH
TRBJ2-7 TRBV20-1 SAAGTGRYEQY
TRBJ1-2 TRBV7-9 ASSPLTPGGQVYGYT
TRBJ2-2 TRBV28 ASSSFMTSGLNTGELF
TRBJ2-1 TRBV11-3 ASSLDLGGDEQF
TRBJ2-5 TRBV6-5 ASSEGTAEETQY
TRBJ1-1 TRBV27 ASSSAGESNTEAF
TRBJ1-2 TRBV7-9 ASSPPGITYGYT
TRBJ2-3 TRBV6-2/TRBV6-3 ASSYEGRTGRTDTQY
TRBJ1-5 TRBV6-1 ASIRDRNQPQH
TRBJ2-1 TRBV4-3 ASSQASTGASYNEQF
TRBJ2-1 TRBV13 ASSLTHSSPNEQF
TRBJ2-7 TRBV6-1 ASSEVTGWEQY
TRBJ2-1 TRBV5-1 ASSSGGWNNEQF
TRBJ2-7 TRBV28 ASSPPHDEQY
TRBJ2-2 TRBV28 ASSLFYGSSTGELF
TRBJ1-2 TRBV4-3 ASSQAIGRRANYGYT
TRBJ1-2 TRBV27 ASSNFGQPYGYT
TRBJ2-7 TRBV20-1 SARDYGTSGMYEQY
TRBJ2-7 TRBV20-1 SARVLLATTYEQY
TRBJ2-5 TRBV29-1 SVEDPSGRQETQY
TRBJ2-6 TRBV7-6 ASSQIPGQWAGANVLT
TRBJ1-6 TRBV9 ASSPGRGGSPLH
TRBJ2-7 TRBV27 ASSQTIGYEQY
TRBJ2-7 TRBV7-9 ASSGTGTGGVEQY